In its sample, the clone carrying this T cell receptor beta chain was seen a few times. These data belong to a study of patients and donors after allogeneic stem cell transplantation. TCRdb reprocessed the RT-PCR reads with MiXCR, giving one entry per CDR3 protein. The table has hundreds of thousands of distinct CDR3 sequences, over 30% seen once. Sequencing input: blood, either unsorted or a sorted T cell fraction (not recorded which). This clonotype originated in a human donor who was either an allogeneic HSCT recipient or a stem cell or donor lymphocyte infusion donor (not recorded which). It is not recorded whose cells these are; they may come from a transplant donor.

The CDR3 DNA is TGTGCCAGCAGTTTGGCCAATTCACCCCTCCACTTT. This codes for CASSLANSPLHF. This chain uses TRBV12-3 or TRBV12-4 with TRBJ1-6; D is unresolved. The CDR3 is 12 residues long. V gave up 3 bases and J gave up 7 bases, with 4 bases separating them.